The 6 T cell receptor beta chains below come from one sample, sequenced in a study of T cell responses to AZD1222 COVID-19 vaccine. Clones were sequenced by immunoSEQ multiplex PCR, and TCRdb holds only the in-frame ones, with some missing. Among roughly 80,000 clones listed, around 90% were seen once. The source material was peripheral blood, sampled 28 days after the second AZD1222 dose. Receptors originate from an adult who received the AZD1222 COVID-19 vaccine.

The chain carries TRBV21-1 and TRBJ1-3. TRBV21-1 represents a pseudogene. The CDR3 is 13 amino acids. The CDR3 DNA is TGTGCCAGCAGCAACCCGCCTTCCGACACCATATATTTT. The encoded protein is CASSNPPSDTIYF.

V is TRBV4-3 and J is TRBJ1-4; 8 nucleotides line up with TRBD1. The CDR3 is 14 amino acids. CDR1 and CDR2 (germline): LGHNA, YSLEER. J was trimmed by 3 bases and V by 3 bases; bases with no gene match: 0. CDR3 DNA: TGCGCCAGCAGCCAGACAGGGGCTAATGAAAAACTGTTTTTT. This codes for CASSQTGANEKLFF.

V and J are TRBV9 and TRBJ2-3; 12 bases are shared with TRBD2. The CDR3 is made up of 17 amino acids. Germline CDR1 SGDLS, CDR2 YYNGEE. After removal of 3 bases from V and 0 bases from J, the junction contained 5 bases not matched to a gene. CDR3 sequence: CASSAKLAGGSTDTQYF. CDR3 bases: TGTGCCAGCAGCGCAAAACTAGCGGGGGGAAGCACAGATACGCAGTATTTT.

V gene TRBV21-1 combines with J gene TRBJ1-2; TRBD1, the table's D call, lacks a check against the DNA. TRBV21-1 is a pseudogene. The CDR3 is 16 residues long. CDR3 DNA: TGTGCCAGACGCCTGGAAACAGGAAGCTTTGTGAGTGGCTACACCTTC. The encoded protein is CARRLETGSFVSGYTF.

CDR3 in amino acids: CSVEDARGPQYF. CDR3 DNA sequence: TGCAGCGTTGAAGATGCCCGGGGGCCGCAGTACTTC. This chain joins TRBV29-1 and TRBJ2-5; D might be TRBD1 or TRBD2, each matching 6 bases. The CDR3 loop spans 12 amino acids. Germline CDR1 and CDR2: SQVTM and ANQGSEA. Between the trimmed V and J ends, which lost 0 bases and 11 bases, there was a span of 13 bases. The full variable domain, completed using reference TRBV29-1 and TRBJ2-5, is SAVISQKPSRDICQRGTSLTIQCQVDSQVTMMFWYRQQPGQSLTLIATANQGSEATYESGFVIDKFPISRPNLTFSTLTVSNMSPEDSSIYLCSVEDARGPQYFGPGTRLLVL.

This clone showed up just a few times. This chain uses TRBV7-2 with TRBJ1-2, with TRBD1 matching 7 bases. This CDR3 is 15 amino acids long. The germline V gene has CDR1 SGHTA and CDR2 FQGNSA. V trimming: 5 bases; J trimming: 4 bases; junction bases outside the gene matches: 10. The CDR3 nucleotides read TGTGCCAGCAGCCGGACCTTAGGGGACAGCTATGGCTACACCTTC. This translates into CASSRTLGDSYGYTF.